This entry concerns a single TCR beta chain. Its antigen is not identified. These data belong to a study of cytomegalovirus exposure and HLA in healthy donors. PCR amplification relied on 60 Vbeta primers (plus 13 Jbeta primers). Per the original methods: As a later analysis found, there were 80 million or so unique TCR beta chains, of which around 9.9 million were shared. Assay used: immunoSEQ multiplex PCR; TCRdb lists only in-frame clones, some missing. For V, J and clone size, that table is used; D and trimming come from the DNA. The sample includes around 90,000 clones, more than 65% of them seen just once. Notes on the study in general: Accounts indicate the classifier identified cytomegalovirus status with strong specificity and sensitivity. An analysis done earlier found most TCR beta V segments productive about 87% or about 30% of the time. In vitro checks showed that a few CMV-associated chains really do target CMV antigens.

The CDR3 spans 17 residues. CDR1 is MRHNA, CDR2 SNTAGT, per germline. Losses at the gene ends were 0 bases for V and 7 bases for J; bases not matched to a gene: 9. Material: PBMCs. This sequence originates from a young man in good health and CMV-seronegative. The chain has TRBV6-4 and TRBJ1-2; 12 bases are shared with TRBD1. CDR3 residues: CASSDSTWDRGPRGYTF. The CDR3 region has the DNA TGTGCCAGCAGTGACTCGACGTGGGACAGGGGGCCTCGTGGCTACACCTTC.